This is a list of T cell receptor beta chains from one sample in a study of vaccination and CD4 T cells after COVID-19. TCRdb used MiXCR to reprocess the PCR reads, holding one entry per CDR3 protein. Of under 15,000 distinct CDR3 sequences in the sample, around 40% were seen once. These receptors' targets are unknown. Sequences were obtained from CD4+ T cells from blood, cultured in vitro. These TCRs come from a human donor who had recovered from COVID-19. CDR3s include the opening cysteine and the closing phenylalanine or tryptophan. D genes are given only for firm matches. Expanded clones are given a class, and other clones once, few, many or no size at all.

j_call | d_call | clone_size | v_call | cdr3_aa | cdr3_nt
TRBJ2-7 | TRBD2 | few | TRBV7-8 | CASSLASGRARGEQYF | TGTGCCAGCAGCTTAGCCAGCGGGAGGGCCCGGGGCGAGCAGTACTTC
TRBJ2-2 | . | . | TRBV19 | CASKRYTGTSGPGELFF | TGTGCCAGTAAAAGATACACCGGGACCTCTGGACCCGGGGAGCTGTTTTTT
TRBJ2-7 | TRBD1 | . | TRBV20-1 | CSVPGGTGGASEQYF | TGCAGTGTCCCCGGGGGGACAGGGGGTGCCAGCGAGCAGTACTTC
TRBJ2-3 | . | once | TRBV29-1 | CSVKQTTDTQYF | TGCAGCGTTAAACAGACCACAGATACGCAGTATTTT
TRBJ2-4 | . | . | TRBV2 | CASREGHRPSSIQYF | TGTGCCAGCAGGGAGGGACACCGACCATCCTCCATTCAGTACTTC
TRBJ2-1 | . | . | TRBV20-1 | CSGPGGNSYNEQFF | TGCAGTGGGCCTGGCGGAAACTCCTACAATGAGCAGTTCTTC
TRBJ2-7 | . | . | TRBV4-3 | CASSQGAGFGSYEQYF | TGCGCCAGCAGCCAAGGGGCGGGGTTCGGCTCCTACGAGCAGTACTTC
TRBJ2-2 | . | few | TRBV2 | CASSTVTNAGELFF | TGTGCCAGCAGTACGGTTACGAACGCCGGGGAGCTGTTTTTT
TRBJ2-5 | . | . | TRBV20-1 | CSAKGPQETQYF | TGCAGTGCTAAAGGTCCTCAAGAGACCCAGTACTTC
TRBJ1-2 | . | . | TRBV7-9 | CASSLGETVYGYTF | TGTGCCAGCAGCTTAGGGGAGACGGTCTATGGCTACACCTTC
TRBJ1-2 | . | few | TRBV6-5 | CASSYPGTGMWVYTF | TGTGCCAGCAGTTACCCTGGGACCGGAATGTGGGTCTACACCTTC